One and the same sample provided the 12 T cell receptor beta chains below, sequenced in a study of blood T cell repertoires in COVID-19 (TCRdb year 2020). The protocol used for the library was the immunoSEQ multiplex PCR assay. TCRdb limited this immuneACCESS table to in-frame rearrangements with V and J called. A share of clones is missing; checked studies link under half to unresolved V genes, and the rest is unexplained. Counted in this sample were more than 200,000 clones; approximately 86% of them appeared once. The ten largest make up about 6% of the sample. Sequences were obtained from PBMCs or T cells enriched from blood (not recorded which). All receptors derive from a woman in her twenties or thirties with acute COVID-19.

The chain carries TRBV29-1 and TRBJ2-7; TRBD2 matches at 7 bases. This CDR3 spans 13 amino acids. The V and J ends lost 6 bases and 3 bases, in that order; junction bases with no gene match: 8. Germline V CDR1 and CDR2: SQVTM, ANQGSEA. The CDR3 DNA reads as TGCAGCGTAGCGAGCGGGGCCCACTACGAGCAGTACTTC. Its protein product is CSVASGAHYEQYF.

The V and J genes are TRBV18 and TRBJ1-2; the match to TRBD1 covers 10 bases. This CDR3 region has 16 residues. V lost 0 bases and J lost 4; bases outside the gene matches: 5. Germline assignment: CDR1 KGHSH and CDR2 LQKENI. CDR3 in amino acids: CASSPPGQGLVYGYTF. The CDR3, as DNA: TGTGCCAGCTCACCACCGGGACAGGGGTTGGTCTATGGCTACACCTTC.

The chain combines TRBV5-1 with TRBJ2-7; D is undetermined. The V gene's germline CDR1 is SGHRS and CDR2 YFSETQ. With 0 bases removed from V and 2 bases from J, the gap between germline ends came to 12 bases. The CDR3 consists of 15 residues. The CDR3 DNA reads TGCGCCAGCAGCTTGGCCCCACTGATCCCCTACGAGCAGTACTTC. Protein: CASSLAPLIPYEQYF.

This sequence joins TRBV30 and TRBJ1-6; perhaps TRBD1 as D (5 bases). The CDR3 is made up of 16 amino acids. The germline CDR1 and CDR2 sequences are GTSNPN and SVGIG (reference sequence). Trimming cost V 0 bases and J 8 bases, with 17 bases left between them. In nucleotides, the CDR3 is TGTGCCTGGAGTGTACCGGCACCAGGGTATTATTCACCCCTCCACTTT. Its translation is CAWSVPAPGYYSPLHF. Using reference TRBV30 and TRBJ1-6 for the parts outside the CDR3, the full variable domain is SQTIHQWPATLVQPVGSPLSLECTVEGTSNPNLYWYRQAAGRGLQLLFYSVGIGQISSEVPQNLSASRPQDRQFILSSKKLLLSDSGFYLCAWSVPAPGYYSPLHFGNGTRLTVT.

This chain uses TRBV29-1 with TRBJ2-1, with 11 bases lining up with TRBD1. CDR3 size: 15 residues. Germline assignment: CDR1 SQVTM and CDR2 ANQGSEA. V trimming: 3 bases; J trimming: 4 bases; junction bases outside the gene matches: 5. The CDR3 sequence: CSVDSGQGGYNEQFF. DNA of the CDR3: TGCAGCGTTGATTCGGGACAGGGGGGATACAATGAGCAGTTCTTC.

J is TRBJ2-2 and V is TRBV9; 12 bases map to TRBD2. The germline CDR1 and CDR2 sequences are SGDLS and YYNGEE. V trimming: 5 bases; J trimming: 1 base; junction bases outside the gene matches: 3. The CDR3 extends over 16 amino acids. CDR3 in DNA: TGTGCCAGCAGGGAGGGACTAGCGGGGAACACCGGGGAGCTGTTTTTT. This translates into CASREGLAGNTGELFF. Supplemented by reference TRBV9 and TRBJ2-2, the full variable domain reads DSGVTQTPKHLITATGQRVTLRCSPRSGDLSVYWYQQSLDQGLQFLIQYYNGEERAKGNILERFSAQQFPDLHSELNLSSLELGDSALYFCASREGLAGNTGELFFGEGSRLTVL.

The genes are TRBV10-3 and TRBJ1-3; a weak D match, TRBD1 (6 bases). Trimming took 8 bases from V and 3 from J, leaving 14 bases between them. The CDR3 has 14 residues. CDR1 is ENHRY and CDR2 is SYGVKD in the germline V gene. CDR3 in DNA: TGTGCCATCGGACTCTCAGGGGTTGGAAACACCATATATTTT. As protein: CAIGLSGVGNTIYF.

This CDR3 is CASSVAPTSGSMYEQYF. In DNA, the CDR3 is TGTGCCAGCAGCGTAGCTCCGACTAGCGGGAGTATGTACGAGCAGTACTTC. The chain has TRBV9 and TRBJ2-7, with 12 bases that match TRBD2. The junction had 8 bases not matched to a gene; V was cut back by 0 bases and J by 4 bases. Germline V CDR1 and CDR2: SGDLS, YYNGEE. This CDR3 region has 17 residues.

The CDR3: CASSTTGTNTDTQYF. CDR3 in DNA: TGTGCCAGCAGCACAACCGGGACTAACACAGATACGCAGTATTTT. V is TRBV11-2 and J is TRBJ2-3; 7 positions match TRBD2. This CDR3 region has 15 residues. V was clipped by 5 bases and J by 2 bases; unmatched bases: 7. Germline CDR1 reads SGHAT; CDR2 reads FQNNGV.

The chain carries TRBV15 and TRBJ2-7, with 8 bases identical to TRBD1. Looked up from germline, CDR1 is LNHNV and CDR2 is YYDKDF (reference sequence). The CDR3 has 15 residues. J lost 0 bases, V lost 1 base, and 2 bases had no gene match. The CDR3 bases are TGTGCCACCAGCAGAGGGGACAGGAGCTCCTACGAGCAGTACTTC. Amino acid sequence: CATSRGDRSSYEQYF.

The rearrangement joins TRBV10-3 to TRBJ1-1; a possible D gene is TRBD1 (5 bases). Germline V gene lookup returns CDR1 ENHRY and CDR2 SYGVKD. Trimming stripped 2 bases from V and 5 bases from J, with 12 bases between. This CDR3 is 14 amino acids long. Here the CDR3 reads CAISEQGSLTEAFF. CDR3 nucleotides: TGTGCCATCAGTGAGCAGGGAAGCCTAACTGAAGCTTTCTTT.

V and J are TRBV7-9 and TRBJ2-5, with D uncertain. The CDR3 runs 13 residues. V was pared by 5 bases and J by 4 bases, with 11 bases between. The germline gives CDR1 SEHNR, CDR2 FQNEAQ (reference sequence). The CDR3 loop is CASSPRNSETQYF. The DNA for the CDR3 is TGTGCCAGCAGCCCCAGGAATTCAGAGACCCAGTACTTC.